This T cell receptor (beta chain) came from a study of radiotherapy plus CTLA-4 blockade in lung cancer. Study-wide background: In approximately 17% of patients, objective responses were seen; about 30% had disease control.

Looked up from germline, CDR1 is SGHDT and CDR2 is YYEEEE. Trimming removed 4 bases from V and 7 bases from J, with 18 bases in between. CDR3 length equals 15 residues. This table comes from immunoSEQ multiplex PCR, and its TCRdb copy is limited to in-frame clones, with some not included. The sample has approximately 34,000 clones; roughly 70% are singletons. The sequences come from peripheral blood, collected from a patient treated with radiotherapy plus ipilimumab. The sequence was obtained from a human donor with non-small cell lung cancer who had stable disease on radiotherapy plus ipilimumab. V gene TRBV5-6 combines with J gene TRBJ1-5; possible D gene TRBD1, 5 bases. The CDR3 coding sequence is TGTGCCAGCAGCGATAGTTCAGGGTTGGGCCAGCCCCAGCATTTT. Translating gives CASSDSSGLGQPQHF.